A single T cell receptor (beta chain) is shown here with its context. The length of the CDR3 is 15 residues. The V gene's germline CDR1 is SGDLS and CDR2 YYNGEE. The V end lost 0 bases, the J end lost 0 bases, and 7 bases lay between the germline ends. The sample is drawn from a study of technical replicates of blood from a few donors. TCRdb's table, derived via immunoSEQ multiplex PCR, lists solely in-frame clones and lacks some. This sample has around 58,000 clones, with around nine tenths found just once. This TCR came from a human donor in good health. Some clones in this sample may be carry-over from other donors' samples. The sample was PBMCs. The chain couples TRBV9 to TRBJ2-4; D gene ambiguous. The CDR3 loop is CASSVGGKAKNIQYF. CDR3 in DNA: TGTGCCAGCAGCGTAGGTGGCAAAGCCAAAAACATTCAGTACTTC.